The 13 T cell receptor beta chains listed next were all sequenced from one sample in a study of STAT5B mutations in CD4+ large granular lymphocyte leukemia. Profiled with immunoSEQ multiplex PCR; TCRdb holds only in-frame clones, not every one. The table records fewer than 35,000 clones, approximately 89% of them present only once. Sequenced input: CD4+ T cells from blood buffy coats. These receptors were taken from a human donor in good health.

The CDR3 reads CASSALGGRGNEKLFF. CDR3 in DNA: TGTGCCAGCAGTGCCCTCGGGGGCAGGGGTAATGAAAAACTGTTTTTT. The chain links TRBV6-1 to TRBJ1-4, with D maybe TRBD1 (6 bases). The CDR3 runs to 16 residues. V shed 4 bases and J shed 4 bases, with 16 bases lying between them. Germline V gene sequence: CDR1 MNHNS, CDR2 SASEGT.

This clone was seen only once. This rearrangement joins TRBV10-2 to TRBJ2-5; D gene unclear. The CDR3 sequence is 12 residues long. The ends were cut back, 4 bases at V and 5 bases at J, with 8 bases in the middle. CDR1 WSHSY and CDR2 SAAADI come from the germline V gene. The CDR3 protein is CASSGVLETQYF. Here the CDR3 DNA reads TGCGCCAGCAGTGGCGTTCTCGAGACCCAGTACTTC.

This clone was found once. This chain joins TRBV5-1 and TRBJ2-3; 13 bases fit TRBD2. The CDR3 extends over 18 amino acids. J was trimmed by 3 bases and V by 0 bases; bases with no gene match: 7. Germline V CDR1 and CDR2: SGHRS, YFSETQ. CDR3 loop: CASSLGTSGSRWTDTQYF. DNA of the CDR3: TGCGCCAGCAGCTTGGGGACTAGCGGGAGTCGATGGACAGATACGCAGTATTTT.

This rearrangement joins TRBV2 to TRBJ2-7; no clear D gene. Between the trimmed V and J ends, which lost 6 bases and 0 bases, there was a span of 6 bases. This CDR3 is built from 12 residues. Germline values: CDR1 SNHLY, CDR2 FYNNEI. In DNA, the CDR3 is TGTGCCAGCAGCCTCTCCTCCTACGAGCAGTACTTC. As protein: CASSLSSYEQYF.

The CDR3 here is CAVAGSLYEQYF. CDR3 nucleotides: TGTGCCGTGGCAGGCAGCCTCTACGAGCAGTACTTC. The rearrangement links TRBV6-5 to TRBJ2-7; D is unclear. V was cut by 11 bases and J by 3 bases, with 14 bases left in between. CDR1 MNHEY and CDR2 SVGAGI come from the germline V gene. The CDR3 has 12 amino acids.

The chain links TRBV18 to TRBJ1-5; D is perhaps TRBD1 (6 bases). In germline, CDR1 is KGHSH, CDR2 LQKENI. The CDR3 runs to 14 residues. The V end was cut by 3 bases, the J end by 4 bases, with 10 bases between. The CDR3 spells CASSPSDRNQPQHF. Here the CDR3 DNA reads TGTGCCAGCTCACCGTCCGACAGGAATCAGCCCCAGCATTTT.

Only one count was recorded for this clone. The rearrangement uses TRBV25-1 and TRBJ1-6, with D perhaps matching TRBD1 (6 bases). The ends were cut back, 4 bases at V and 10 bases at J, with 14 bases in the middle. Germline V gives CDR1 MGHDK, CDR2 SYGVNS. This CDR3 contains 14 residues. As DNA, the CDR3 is TGTGCCAGCAGTGGGCGGGTTGACAGGTCACCCCTCCACTTT. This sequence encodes CASSGRVDRSPLHF.

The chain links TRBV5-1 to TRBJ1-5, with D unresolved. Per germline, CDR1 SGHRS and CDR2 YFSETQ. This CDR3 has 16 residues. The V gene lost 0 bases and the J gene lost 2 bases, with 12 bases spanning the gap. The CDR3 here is CASSLDSAAGNQPQHF. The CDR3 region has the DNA TGCGCCAGCAGCTTGGATAGCGCGGCGGGCAATCAGCCCCAGCATTTT. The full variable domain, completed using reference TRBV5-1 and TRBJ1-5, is KAGVTQTPRYLIKTRGQQVTLSCSPISGHRSVSWYQQTPGQGLQFLFEYFSETQRNKGNFPGRFSGRQFSNSRSEMNVSTLELGDSALYLCASSLDSAAGNQPQHFGDGTRLSIL.

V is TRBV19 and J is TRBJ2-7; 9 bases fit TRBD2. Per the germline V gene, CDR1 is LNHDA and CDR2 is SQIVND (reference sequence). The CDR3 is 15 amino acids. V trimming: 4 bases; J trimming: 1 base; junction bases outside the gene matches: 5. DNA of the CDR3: TGTGCCAGTAGTACCCCCCTAGCGGGATCCTACGAGCAGTACTTC. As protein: CASSTPLAGSYEQYF.

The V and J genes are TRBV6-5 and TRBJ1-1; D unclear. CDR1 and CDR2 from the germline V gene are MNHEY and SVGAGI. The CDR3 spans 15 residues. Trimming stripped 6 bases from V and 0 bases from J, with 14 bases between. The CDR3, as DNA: TGTGCCAGCAGGCGCGACGGGAACCTGAACACTGAAGCTTTCTTT. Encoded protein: CASRRDGNLNTEAFF.

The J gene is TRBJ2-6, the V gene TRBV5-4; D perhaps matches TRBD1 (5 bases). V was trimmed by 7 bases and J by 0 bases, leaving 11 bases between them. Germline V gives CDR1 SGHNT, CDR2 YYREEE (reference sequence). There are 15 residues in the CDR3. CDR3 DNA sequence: TGTGCCAGCGCCTTGGGGCGCTCTGGGGCCAACGTCCTGACTTTC. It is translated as CASALGRSGANVLTF.

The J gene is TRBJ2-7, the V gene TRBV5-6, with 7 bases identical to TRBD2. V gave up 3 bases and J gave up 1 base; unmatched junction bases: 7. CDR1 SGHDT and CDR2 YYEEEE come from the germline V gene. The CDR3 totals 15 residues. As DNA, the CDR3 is TGTGCCAGCAGCTGGGGAGGGCGAACATCCTACGAGCAGTACTTC. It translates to CASSWGGRTSYEQYF.

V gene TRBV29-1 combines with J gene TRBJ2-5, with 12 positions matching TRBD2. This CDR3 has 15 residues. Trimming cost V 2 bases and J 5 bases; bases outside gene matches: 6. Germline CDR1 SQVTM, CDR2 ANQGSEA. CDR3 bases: TGCAGCGTTGAAAACCTAGCGGGGGGGCGGGAGACCCAGTACTTC. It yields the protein CSVENLAGGRETQYF.